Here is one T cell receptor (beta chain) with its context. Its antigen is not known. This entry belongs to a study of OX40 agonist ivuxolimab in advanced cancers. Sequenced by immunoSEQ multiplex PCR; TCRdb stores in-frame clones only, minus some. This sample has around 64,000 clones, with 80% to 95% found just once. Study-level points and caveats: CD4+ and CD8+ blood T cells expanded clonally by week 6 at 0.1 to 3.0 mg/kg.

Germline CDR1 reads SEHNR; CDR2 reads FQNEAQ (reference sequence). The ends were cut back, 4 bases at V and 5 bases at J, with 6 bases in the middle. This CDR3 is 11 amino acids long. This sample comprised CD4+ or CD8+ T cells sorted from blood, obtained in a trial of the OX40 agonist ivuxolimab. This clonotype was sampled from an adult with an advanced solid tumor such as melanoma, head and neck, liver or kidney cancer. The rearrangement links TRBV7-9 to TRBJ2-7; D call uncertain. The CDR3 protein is CASSSSDEQYF. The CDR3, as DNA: TGTGCCAGCAGCTCCTCGGACGAGCAGTACTTC.